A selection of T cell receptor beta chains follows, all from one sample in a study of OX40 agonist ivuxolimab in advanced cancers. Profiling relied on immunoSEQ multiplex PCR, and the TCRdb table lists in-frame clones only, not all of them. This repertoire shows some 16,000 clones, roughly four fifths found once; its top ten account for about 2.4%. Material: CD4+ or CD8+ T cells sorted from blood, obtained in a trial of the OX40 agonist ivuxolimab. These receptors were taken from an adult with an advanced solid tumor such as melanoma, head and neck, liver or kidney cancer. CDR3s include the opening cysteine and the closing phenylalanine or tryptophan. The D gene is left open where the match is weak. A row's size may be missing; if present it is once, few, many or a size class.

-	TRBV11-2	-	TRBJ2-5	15	TGTGCCAGCAGCTCGGAGGCGGGAAACCAAGAGACCCAGTACTTC	CASSSEAGNQETQYF
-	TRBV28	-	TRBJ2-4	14	TGTGCCAGCAGCCGTCGGGGGGCGAGAAACATTCAGTACTTC	CASSRRGARNIQYF
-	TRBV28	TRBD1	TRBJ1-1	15	TGTGCCAGCAGTCTGACAGGGTTGGGGAGCACTGAAGCTTTCTTT	CASSLTGLGSTEAFF
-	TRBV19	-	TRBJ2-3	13	TGTGCCAGTCGAAGCGGGTTCACAGATACGCAGTATTTT	CASRSGFTDTQYF
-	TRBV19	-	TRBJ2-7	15	TGTGCCAGTAGTATAGCGCTAGAGAGGTCCTACGAGCAGTACTTC	CASSIALERSYEQYF
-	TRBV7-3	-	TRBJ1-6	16	TGTGCCAGCAGCCTCAAGGAGGATGGGGATAATTCACCCCTCCACTTT	CASSLKEDGDNSPLHF
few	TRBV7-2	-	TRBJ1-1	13	TGTGCCAGCAGCTCCGACAGGAACACTGAAGCTTTCTTT	CASSSDRNTEAFF
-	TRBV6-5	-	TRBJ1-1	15	TGTGCCAGCAGTTACGGTCGCGGGGGAGGCACTGAAGCTTTCTTT	CASSYGRGGGTEAFF
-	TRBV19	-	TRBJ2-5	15	TGTGCCAGTACGAAGATGGCTGGCGGCTACTACGAACAGTACTTC	CASTKMAGGYYEQYF
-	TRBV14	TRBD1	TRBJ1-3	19	TGTGCCAGCAGCCAAGGATTAAGACAGGGGAAAGTCTCAGGAAACACCATATATTTT	CASSQGLRQGKVSGNTIYF
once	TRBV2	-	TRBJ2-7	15	TGTGCCAGCAGTGTCTCGGCGCTTTCCGCCTACGAGCAGTACTTC	CASSVSALSAYEQYF
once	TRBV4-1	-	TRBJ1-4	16	TGCGCCAGCAGCCAAGGTCTGGGGGTCGGTAATGAAAAACTGTTTTTT	CASSQGLGVGNEKLFF
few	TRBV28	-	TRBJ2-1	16	TGTGCCAGCAGTGTCCTTGGCTCGGGGCAGGGGAATGAGCAGTTCTTC	CASSVLGSGQGNEQFF